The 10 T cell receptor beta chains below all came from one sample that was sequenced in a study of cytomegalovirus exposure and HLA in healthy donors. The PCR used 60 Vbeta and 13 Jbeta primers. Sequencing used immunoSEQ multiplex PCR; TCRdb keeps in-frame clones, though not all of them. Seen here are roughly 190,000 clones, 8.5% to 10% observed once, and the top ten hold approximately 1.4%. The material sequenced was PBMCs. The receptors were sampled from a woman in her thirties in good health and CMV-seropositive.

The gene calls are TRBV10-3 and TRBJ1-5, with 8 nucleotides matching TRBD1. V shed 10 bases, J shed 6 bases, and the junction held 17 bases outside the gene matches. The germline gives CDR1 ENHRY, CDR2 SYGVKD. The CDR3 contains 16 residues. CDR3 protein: CATSGDRGAGSQPQHF. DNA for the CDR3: TGTGCCACCTCCGGAGACAGGGGCGCTGGGAGTCAGCCCCAGCATTTT.

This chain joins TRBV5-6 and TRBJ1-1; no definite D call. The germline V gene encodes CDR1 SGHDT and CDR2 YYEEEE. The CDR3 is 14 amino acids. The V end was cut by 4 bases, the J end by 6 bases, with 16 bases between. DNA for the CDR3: TGTGCCAGCAGCCCGCAGAGGAGGGCTCCTGAAGCTTTCTTT. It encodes CASSPQRRAPEAFF.

For the CDR3, the DNA is TGTGCCAGCAGTGAAGGGGGACAGGGTCGTTACGAGCAGTACTTC. As protein: CASSEGGQGRYEQYF. The chain has TRBV6-4 and TRBJ2-7, with TRBD1 identical over 9 bases. The CDR3 is made up of 15 amino acids. J gave up 4 bases and V 3 bases, and 7 bases lay outside the gene matches. The germline V gene has CDR1 MRHNA and CDR2 SNTAGT.

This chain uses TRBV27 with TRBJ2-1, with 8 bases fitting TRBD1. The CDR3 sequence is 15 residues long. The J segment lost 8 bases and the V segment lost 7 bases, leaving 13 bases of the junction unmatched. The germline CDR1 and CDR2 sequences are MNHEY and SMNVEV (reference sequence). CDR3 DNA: TGTGCCAGCACTCTAACCCCGGGACAGGAACATGAGCAGTTCTTC. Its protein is CASTLTPGQEHEQFF.

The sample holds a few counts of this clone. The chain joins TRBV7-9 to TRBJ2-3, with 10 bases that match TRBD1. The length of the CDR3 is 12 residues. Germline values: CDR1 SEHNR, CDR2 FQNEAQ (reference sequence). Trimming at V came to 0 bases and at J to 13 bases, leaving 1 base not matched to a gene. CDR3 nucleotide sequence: TGTGCCAGCAGCTTAGCCGGGACAGGGGAGTATTTT. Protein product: CASSLAGTGEYF.

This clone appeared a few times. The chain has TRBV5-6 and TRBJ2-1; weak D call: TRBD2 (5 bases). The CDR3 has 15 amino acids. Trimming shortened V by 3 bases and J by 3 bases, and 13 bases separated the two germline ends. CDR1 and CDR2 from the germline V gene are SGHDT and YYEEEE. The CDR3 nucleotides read TGTGCCAGCAGCTCGGCCAAGCGGTTCTACAATGAGCAGTTCTTC. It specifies CASSSAKRFYNEQFF.

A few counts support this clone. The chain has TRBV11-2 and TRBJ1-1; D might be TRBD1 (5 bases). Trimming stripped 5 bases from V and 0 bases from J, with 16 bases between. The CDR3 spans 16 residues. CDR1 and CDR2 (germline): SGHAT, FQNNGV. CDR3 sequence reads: CASSQRQYLMNTEAFF. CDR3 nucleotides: TGTGCCAGCAGCCAACGACAGTATCTCATGAACACTGAAGCTTTCTTT.

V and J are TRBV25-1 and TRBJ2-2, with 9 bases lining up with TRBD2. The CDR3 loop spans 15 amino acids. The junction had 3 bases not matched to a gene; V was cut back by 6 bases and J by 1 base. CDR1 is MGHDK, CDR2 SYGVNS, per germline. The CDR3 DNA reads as TGTGCCAGCAGCGCTAGCGGGGTGAACACCGGGGAGCTGTTTTTT. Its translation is CASSASGVNTGELFF.

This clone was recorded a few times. This CDR3 is CASSLTFAEGGYSYEQYF. DNA of the CDR3: TGTGCCAGCAGCTTAACCTTCGCCGAGGGAGGATACTCCTACGAGCAGTACTTC. The chain recombines TRBV13 with TRBJ2-7, with D possibly being TRBD2 (6 bases). In germline, CDR1 is PRHDT, CDR2 FYEKMQ (reference sequence). V lost 2 bases and J lost 0, with 20 bases in between. CDR3 length: 18 residues.

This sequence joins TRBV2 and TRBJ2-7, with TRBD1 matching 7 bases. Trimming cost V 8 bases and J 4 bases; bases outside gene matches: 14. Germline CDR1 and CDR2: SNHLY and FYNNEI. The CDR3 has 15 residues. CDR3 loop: CASLKGRDRAYEQYF. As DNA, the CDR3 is TGTGCCAGCCTAAAGGGACGGGACAGAGCGTACGAGCAGTACTTC.